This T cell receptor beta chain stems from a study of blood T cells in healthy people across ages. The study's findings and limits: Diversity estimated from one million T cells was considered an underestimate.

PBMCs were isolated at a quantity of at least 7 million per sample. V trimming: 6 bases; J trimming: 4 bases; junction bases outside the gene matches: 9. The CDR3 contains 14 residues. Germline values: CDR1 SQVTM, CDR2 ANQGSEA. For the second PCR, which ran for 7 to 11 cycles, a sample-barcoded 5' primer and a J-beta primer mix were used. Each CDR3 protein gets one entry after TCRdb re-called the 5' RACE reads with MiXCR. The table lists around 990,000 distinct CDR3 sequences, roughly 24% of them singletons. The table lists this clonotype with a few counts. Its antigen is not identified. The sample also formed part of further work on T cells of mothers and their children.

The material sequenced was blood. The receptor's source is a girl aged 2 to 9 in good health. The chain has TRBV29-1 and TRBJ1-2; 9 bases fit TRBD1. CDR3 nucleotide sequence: TGCAGCGTAAACAGGGGGCTGGGAGTCTATGGCTACACCTTC. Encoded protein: CSVNRGLGVYGYTF.